This T cell receptor beta chain was sequenced for a study of cytomegalovirus exposure and HLA in healthy donors. PCR involved 60 Vbeta and 13 Jbeta primers. Generated by immunoSEQ multiplex PCR, the TCRdb table keeps only in-frame clones and is missing some. The table shows 250,000 or so clones, with around 85% occurring only once. The CDR3 is 15 residues long. V was pared by 4 bases and J by 7 bases, with 7 bases of the junction left unmatched. The germline CDR1 and CDR2 sequences are MGHRA and YSYEKL. This sequence was found in a human donor in good health. J is TRBJ1-1 and V is TRBV4-1; the match to TRBD1 covers 12 bases. The specimen sequenced was PBMCs. The CDR3 DNA reads TGCGCCAGCAGCCGCCCGGGACAGGGGGCTCGTGAAGCTTTCTTT. It translates to CASSRPGQGAREAFF.